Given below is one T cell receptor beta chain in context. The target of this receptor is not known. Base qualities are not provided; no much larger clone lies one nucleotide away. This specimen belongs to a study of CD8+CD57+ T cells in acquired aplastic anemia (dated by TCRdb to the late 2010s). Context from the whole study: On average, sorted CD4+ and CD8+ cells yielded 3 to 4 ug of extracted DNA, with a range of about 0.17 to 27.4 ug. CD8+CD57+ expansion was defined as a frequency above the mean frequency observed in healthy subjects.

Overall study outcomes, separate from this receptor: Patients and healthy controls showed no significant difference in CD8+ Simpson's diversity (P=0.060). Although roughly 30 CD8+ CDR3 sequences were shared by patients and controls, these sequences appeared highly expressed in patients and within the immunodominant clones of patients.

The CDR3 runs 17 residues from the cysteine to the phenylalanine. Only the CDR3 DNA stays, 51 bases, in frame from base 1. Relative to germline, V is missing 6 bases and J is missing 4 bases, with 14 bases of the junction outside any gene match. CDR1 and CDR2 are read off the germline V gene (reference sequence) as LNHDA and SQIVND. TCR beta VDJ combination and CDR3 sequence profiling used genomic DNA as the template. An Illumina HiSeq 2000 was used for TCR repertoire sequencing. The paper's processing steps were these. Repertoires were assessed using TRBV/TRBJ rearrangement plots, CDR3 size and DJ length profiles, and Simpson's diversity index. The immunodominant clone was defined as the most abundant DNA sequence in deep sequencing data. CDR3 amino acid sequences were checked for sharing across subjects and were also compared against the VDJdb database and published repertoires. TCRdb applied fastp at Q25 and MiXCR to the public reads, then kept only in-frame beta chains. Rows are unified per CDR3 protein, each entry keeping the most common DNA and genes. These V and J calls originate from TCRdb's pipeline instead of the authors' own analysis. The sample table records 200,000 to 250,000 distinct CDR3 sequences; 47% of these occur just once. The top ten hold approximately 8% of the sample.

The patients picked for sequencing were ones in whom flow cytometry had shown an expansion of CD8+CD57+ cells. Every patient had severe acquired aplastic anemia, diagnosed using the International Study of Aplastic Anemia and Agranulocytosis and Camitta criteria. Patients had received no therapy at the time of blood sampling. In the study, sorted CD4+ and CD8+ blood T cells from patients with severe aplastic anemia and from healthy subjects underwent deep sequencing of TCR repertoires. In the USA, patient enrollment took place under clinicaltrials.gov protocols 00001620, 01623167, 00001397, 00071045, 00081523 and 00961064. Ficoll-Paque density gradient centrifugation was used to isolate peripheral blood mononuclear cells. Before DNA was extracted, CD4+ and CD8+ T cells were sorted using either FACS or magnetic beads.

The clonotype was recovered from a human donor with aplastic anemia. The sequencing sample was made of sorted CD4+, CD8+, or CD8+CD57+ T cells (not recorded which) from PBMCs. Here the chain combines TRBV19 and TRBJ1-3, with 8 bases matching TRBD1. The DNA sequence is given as TGTGCCAGTAGCAGAATATTATCGACAGGGGCCGGAAACACCATATATTTT. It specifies CASSRILSTGAGNTIYF.